The 29 T cell receptor beta chains below were found in one sample sequenced in a study of shared clonotypes between healthy human individuals. Only in-frame clones appear in the TCRdb table, and some are missing; sequencing was by immunoSEQ multiplex PCR. The table has a few million clones, about 94% seen once. The sequencing input was naive CD4+ T cells sorted from blood. This sample's subset: CD45RA+ positively selected. Source of these receptors: a man aged 18 to 30 in good health.

This chain joins TRBV7-9 and TRBJ2-3, with D perhaps assigned TRBD1 or TRBD2 (6 bases each). This CDR3 is 16 amino acids long. CDR1 and CDR2 from the germline V gene are SEHNR and FQNEAQ (reference sequence). V was clipped by 5 bases and J by 1 base, with 16 bases between them. The CDR3 loop reads CASSLHRGAGTDTQYF. Written as DNA, the CDR3 is TGTGCCAGCAGCCTTCATAGGGGGGCTGGCACAGATACGCAGTATTTT.

In regard to this clone: This sample includes further DNA sequences coding for the same CDR3. This chain links TRBV5-1 with TRBJ2-7, with 7 bases fitting TRBD1. Unmatched junction bases numbered 7, after V lost 4 bases and J lost 3 bases. The length of the CDR3 is 14 residues. CDR1 SGHRS and CDR2 YFSETQ come from the germline V gene. The CDR3 spells CASSLGTDVYEQYF. The CDR3 DNA follows: TGCGCCAGCAGCCTCGGGACAGACGTCTACGAGCAGTACTTC.

This chain links TRBV27 with TRBJ2-7, with 8 bases aligning to TRBD1. This CDR3 region has 14 residues. V was pared by 5 bases and J by 7 bases, with 10 bases of the junction left unmatched. Germline loops: CDR1 MNHEY, CDR2 SMNVEV (reference sequence). The CDR3 DNA reads TGTGCCAGCAGTCCGGGAGACAGGGGATGGGAGCAGTACTTC. Amino acids: CASSPGDRGWEQYF.

This sequence joins TRBV7-8 and TRBJ2-1, with D possibly TRBD2 on 6 matching bases. Germline V gene lookup returns CDR1 SGHVS and CDR2 FQNEAQ. The V end was cut by 0 bases, the J end by 4 bases, with 13 bases between. This CDR3 spans 16 amino acids. CDR3 coding DNA: TGTGCCAGCAGCTTAGCGGGGACGGGAGCGTACAATGAGCAGTTCTTC. Encoded protein: CASSLAGTGAYNEQFF.

The count of this clone is one. The chain recombines TRBV5-1 with TRBJ2-5, with D possibly TRBD2 on 6 matching bases. Germline CDR1 and CDR2: SGHRS and YFSETQ. This CDR3 region has 18 residues. With 0 bases removed from V and 0 bases from J, the gap between germline ends came to 18 bases. CDR3 loop: CASSLAGGFGRYQETQYF. The CDR3 DNA is TGCGCCAGCAGCTTGGCCGGGGGTTTTGGCCGGTACCAAGAGACCCAGTACTTC.

J is TRBJ1-2 and V is TRBV7-2; 7 bases map to TRBD1. Germline loops: CDR1 SGHTA, CDR2 FQGNSA. This CDR3 contains 15 residues. Trimming removed 4 bases from V and 5 bases from J; junction bases left unmatched: 10. Here the CDR3 reads CASSSSGTVIYGYTF. DNA of the CDR3: TGTGCCAGCAGCTCCTCCGGGACAGTTATTTATGGCTACACCTTC.

This chain's CDR3 is CASSLITTEAFF. The CDR3 DNA reads TGTGCCAGCAGTTTAATCACCACTGAAGCTTTCTTT. The chain couples TRBV28 to TRBJ1-1; D is ambiguous. The length of the CDR3 is 12 residues. V lost 2 bases, J lost 4 bases, and 5 bases lay in between. Germline CDR1 MDHEN, CDR2 SYDVKM.

The chain recombines TRBV2 with TRBJ1-1; unclear D gene. Germline-derived CDR1 and CDR2 are SNHLY and FYNNEI. This CDR3 has 11 residues. The germline V and J ends were trimmed by 5 bases and 6 bases, with 7 bases remaining between them. CDR3 bases: TGTGCCAGCAGTAAGGTTGCTGAAGCTTTCTTT. It encodes CASSKVAEAFF. Variable domain in full (rest from reference TRBV2 and TRBJ1-1): EPEVTQTPSHQVTQMGQEVILRCVPISNHLYFYWYRQILGQKVEFLVSFYNNEISEKSEIFDDQFSVERPDGSNFTLKIRSTKLEDSAMYFCASSKVAEAFFGQGTRLTVV.

The gene calls are TRBV6-6 and TRBJ2-7, with D hard to call. With 6 bases removed from V and 0 bases from J, the gap between germline ends came to 12 bases. The CDR3 has 14 residues. The germline gives CDR1 MNHNY, CDR2 SVGAGI (reference sequence). The CDR3 coding sequence is TGTGCCAGCAGGGACCCCGGCCCCTCCTACGAGCAGTACTTC. Amino acids: CASRDPGPSYEQYF.

The V call is TRBV7-3, the J call TRBJ2-7; TRBD2 aligns across 7 bases. CDR3 size: 13 residues. V was clipped by 4 bases and J by 6 bases; unmatched bases: 6. Germline V lookup: CDR1 SGHTA, CDR2 FQGTGA. The CDR3: CASSSRLAGEQYF. Written as DNA, the CDR3 is TGTGCCAGCAGCTCCCGACTAGCCGGCGAGCAGTACTTC. Supplemented by reference TRBV7-3 and TRBJ2-7, the full variable domain reads GAGVSQTPSNKVTEKGKYVELRCDPISGHTALYWYRQSLGQGPEFLIYFQGTGAADDSGLPNDRFFAVRPEGSVSTLKIQRTERGDSAVYLCASSSRLAGEQYFGPGTRLTVT.

The chain links TRBV18 to TRBJ2-7; 10 bases agree with TRBD2. The CDR3 runs 15 residues. V was pared by 4 bases and J by 3 bases, with 6 bases of the junction left unmatched. Per the germline V gene, CDR1 is KGHSH and CDR2 is LQKENI. CDR3 sequence reads: CASSLGLAEIYEQYF. The CDR3 coding sequence is TGTGCCAGCTCACTAGGACTAGCGGAGATCTACGAGCAGTACTTC.

The rearrangement links TRBV7-9 to TRBJ1-5, with no clear D. The V gene lost 0 bases and the J gene lost 3 bases, with 9 bases spanning the gap. This CDR3 is 15 amino acids long. The germline V gene has CDR1 SEHNR and CDR2 FQNEAQ (reference sequence). The CDR3 region has the DNA TGTGCCAGCAGCTTAGCGACCGGGTCCAATCAGCCCCAGCATTTT. It codes for CASSLATGSNQPQHF. Supplemented by reference TRBV7-9 and TRBJ1-5, the full variable domain reads DTGVSQNPRHKITKRGQNVTFRCDPISEHNRLYWYRQTLGQGPEFLTYFQNEAQLEKSRLLSDRFSAERPKGSFSTLEIQRTEQGDSAMYLCASSLATGSNQPQHFGDGTRLSIL.

The chain is built from TRBV2 and TRBJ2-7, with D hard to call. This CDR3 has 11 residues. The ends were cut back, 6 bases at V and 4 bases at J, with 7 bases in the middle. Germline loops: CDR1 SNHLY, CDR2 FYNNEI. The DNA of the CDR3 is TGTGCCAGCAGGTACACGTACGAGCAGTACTTC. Translated: CASRYTYEQYF. The variable domain in full, completed from reference TRBV2 and TRBJ2-7, reads EPEVTQTPSHQVTQMGQEVILRCVPISNHLYFYWYRQILGQKVEFLVSFYNNEISEKSEIFDDQFSVERPDGSNFTLKIRSTKLEDSAMYFCASRYTYEQYFGPGTRLTVT.

This clone was found a few times. The chain combines TRBV4-1 with TRBJ1-6, with D uncertain. The germline CDR1 and CDR2 sequences are MGHRA and YSYEKL. V lost 0 bases, J lost 9 bases, and 18 bases lay in between. The CDR3 has 17 residues. The CDR3 loop is CASSQDLAEGAPSPLHF. In DNA, the CDR3 is TGCGCCAGCAGCCAAGATTTGGCCGAGGGAGCCCCTTCACCCCTCCACTTT.

V usage is TRBV5-1 and J usage is TRBJ2-3; 9 bases agree with TRBD1. The CDR3 is 15 residues long. From germline, CDR1 is SGHRS and CDR2 YFSETQ. V shed 4 bases and J 5 bases; nucleotides not matched to a gene: 8. The CDR3 DNA reads TGCGCCAGCAGCCAATACAGGGGGCAGGAAGATACGCAGTATTTT. Translating gives CASSQYRGQEDTQYF. The entire variable domain, with the rest obtained from reference TRBV5-1 and TRBJ2-3, is as follows: KAGVTQTPRYLIKTRGQQVTLSCSPISGHRSVSWYQQTPGQGLQFLFEYFSETQRNKGNFPGRFSGRQFSNSRSEMNVSTLELGDSALYLCASSQYRGQEDTQYFGPGTRLTVL.

The rearrangement joins TRBV12-2 to TRBJ2-7; the D call in the table, TRBD2, was not verified against the DNA. TRBV12-2 is deemed a pseudogene. This CDR3 has 18 residues. The CDR3, as DNA: TGTGCAAGTCGCTTAGGAGGGGCGGCCGCTAGCGGGAGGGACGAGCAGTACTTC. Encoded protein: CASRLGGAAASGRDEQYF.

The genes are TRBV29-1 and TRBJ1-1; D call uncertain. Per the germline V gene, CDR1 is SQVTM and CDR2 is ANQGSEA. This CDR3 contains 14 residues. V gave up 4 bases and J gave up 4 bases, with 16 bases separating them. Here the CDR3 DNA reads TGCAGCGTTGTCACACAGATGGGTAGCACTGAAGCTTTCTTT. It encodes CSVVTQMGSTEAFF.

The chain recombines TRBV30 with TRBJ2-1; the D is unclear. V lost 0 bases and J lost 4, with 7 bases in between. This CDR3 has 13 amino acids. Germline V gene data show CDR1 as GTSNPN and CDR2 as SVGIG (reference sequence). The CDR3 reads CAWSVAVYNEQFF. In DNA, the CDR3 is TGTGCCTGGAGTGTAGCCGTTTACAATGAGCAGTTCTTC.

This sequence joins TRBV2 and TRBJ2-2, with D perhaps matching TRBD1 (5 bases). Trimming removed 1 base from V and 7 bases from J, with 16 bases in between. The CDR3 is made up of 16 amino acids. CDR1 and CDR2 from the germline V gene are SNHLY and FYNNEI. The CDR3 sequence: CASSEDRSGANGELFF. CDR3 in DNA: TGTGCCAGCAGTGAAGACAGGTCCGGCGCGAACGGGGAGCTGTTTTTT. The full variable domain, rest sourced from reference TRBV2 and TRBJ2-2, is EPEVTQTPSHQVTQMGQEVILRCVPISNHLYFYWYRQILGQKVEFLVSFYNNEISEKSEIFDDQFSVERPDGSNFTLKIRSTKLEDSAMYFCASSEDRSGANGELFFGEGSRLTVL.

This clone was seen a single time. The chain carries TRBV2 and TRBJ1-2, with TRBD1 as a possible D gene (5 bases). The germline V gene encodes CDR1 SNHLY and CDR2 FYNNEI. The CDR3 is 11 amino acids. With 8 bases removed from V and 3 bases from J, the gap between germline ends came to 7 bases. The CDR3 sequence is CASRTYYGYTF. In DNA, the CDR3 is TGTGCCAGCCGGACATACTATGGCTACACCTTC.

Turning to this clone: Mismatch with germline at one junction end may stem from a read error. The chain joins TRBV7-7 to TRBJ2-2; 7 bases align to TRBD1. This CDR3 is 15 amino acids long. Germline V gene data show CDR1 as SSHAT and CDR2 as FNYEAQ (reference sequence). The chain's CDR3 is CASSALTGYAGELFF. CDR3 coding DNA: TGTGCTAGCAGCGCCCTGACAGGGTACGCCGGGGAGCTGTTTTTT.

The rearrangement links TRBV11-2 to TRBJ1-2; D possibly corresponds to TRBD1 (6 bases). The CDR3 covers 13 residues. Looked up from germline, CDR1 is SGHAT and CDR2 is FQNNGV. V gave up 5 bases and J gave up 4 bases, with 11 bases separating them. The CDR3 region is CASSQQGGYGYTF. CDR3 DNA sequence: TGTGCCAGCAGCCAACAAGGGGGCTATGGCTACACCTTC. Complete variable domain (other parts from reference TRBV11-2 and TRBJ1-2): EAGVAQSPRYKIIEKRQSVAFWCNPISGHATLYWYQQILGQGPKLLIQFQNNGVVDDSQLPKDRFSAERLKGVDSTLKIQPAKLEDSAVYLCASSQQGGYGYTFGSGTRLTVV.

This chain connects TRBV5-1 to TRBJ2-2, with TRBD2 matching 12 bases. The junction had 4 bases not matched to a gene; V was cut back by 4 bases and J by 6 bases. Germline CDR1 is SGHRS and CDR2 is YFSETQ. The CDR3 has 15 amino acids. CDR3 sequence (DNA): TGCGCCAGCAGCAAGACTAGCGGGAGAGCCGGGGAGCTGTTTTTT. Translated, it gives CASSKTSGRAGELFF.

V is TRBV10-3 and J is TRBJ2-5; maybe TRBD1 (6 bases). Trimming cost V 3 bases and J 4 bases, with 9 bases left between them. Germline CDR1 and CDR2: ENHRY and SYGVKD. This CDR3 is 13 amino acids long. DNA of the CDR3: TGTGCCATCAGTGACTCAGGGGTAGAGACCCAGTACTTC. Translated: CAISDSGVETQYF.

In DNA, the CDR3 is TGCGCCAGCAGCGCCGGGACAGGGGTCGGAATGAACACTGAAGCTTTCTTT. Protein product: CASSAGTGVGMNTEAFF. The rearrangement joins TRBV5-1 to TRBJ1-1; 10 bases match TRBD1. The CDR3 totals 17 residues. Germline assignment: CDR1 SGHRS and CDR2 YFSETQ. V shed 4 bases and J 0 bases; nucleotides not matched to a gene: 9.

The V call is TRBV7-2, the J call TRBJ2-7; the D gene is possibly TRBD2 (6 bases). CDR1 and CDR2 (germline): SGHTA, FQGNSA. The CDR3 loop spans 15 amino acids. V lost 5 bases to trimming and J lost 0 bases, with 14 bases between them. The CDR3 coding sequence is TGTGCCAGCAGCCAGCGGGTAGGGGCCTCCTACGAGCAGTACTTC. This gives the protein CASSQRVGASYEQYF.

The chain joins TRBV30 to TRBJ2-2; TRBD2 agrees at 12 bases. V was pared by 2 bases and J by 6 bases, with 10 bases of the junction left unmatched. The CDR3 runs to 17 residues. From germline, CDR1 is GTSNPN and CDR2 SVGIG (reference sequence). In nucleotides, the CDR3 is TGTGCCTGGAGTCGCAGACTAGCGGGAGAAGGGGCCGGGGAGCTGTTTTTT. Amino acids: CAWSRRLAGEGAGELFF.

The genes are TRBV7-8 and TRBJ2-4; a weak D match, TRBD1 (6 bases). V lost 5 bases, J lost 3 bases, and 14 bases lay in between. CDR1 is SGHVS, CDR2 FQNEAQ, per germline. This CDR3 comprises 15 residues. Written as DNA, the CDR3 is TGTGCCAGCAGCCCGACAGGACTGCACAAAAACATTCAGTACTTC. Translated: CASSPTGLHKNIQYF.

The chain uses TRBV5-6 and TRBJ2-7, with 9 bases matching TRBD1. CDR1 is SGHDT and CDR2 is YYEEEE in the germline V gene. J lost 0 bases, V lost 7 bases, and 2 bases had no gene match. This CDR3 is 13 amino acids long. CDR3 amino acids: CASGTGNSYEQYF. The CDR3 DNA follows: TGTGCCAGCGGGACAGGGAACTCCTACGAGCAGTACTTC.